This T cell receptor beta chain originates from a study of beta chain features in type 1 diabetes. Germline CDR1 reads SQVTM; CDR2 reads ANQGSEA. This CDR3 is built from 14 residues. The V end was cut by 8 bases, the J end by 4 bases, with 18 bases between. Study-wide findings and caveats: Comparison showed that naive, central memory and Treg TCRB repertoires appeared more similar among patients than among healthy donors. Patients with Type 1 diabetes showed moderately but significantly shorter TCRB CDR3s in all four CD4+ subsets.

This clone was seen only a few times. The antigen is not known. Reverse transcribing all isolated RNA meant expressed TCRB transcripts were sequenced. Assay: immunoSEQ multiplex PCR; the TCRdb copy retains only in-frame clones and omits some. The sample lists 630,000 or so clones, around 15% occurring once. The receptor was derived from a man aged 18-30 years with type 1 diabetes. The gene calls are TRBV29-1 and TRBJ2-1, with D perhaps matching TRBD2 (7 bases). Sequenced input: naive CD4+ T cells from blood. CDR3 nucleotides: TGCAGCCCTGGGGGGGCAGGGGCTTACAATGAGCAGTTCTTC. Translated: CSPGGAGAYNEQFF.